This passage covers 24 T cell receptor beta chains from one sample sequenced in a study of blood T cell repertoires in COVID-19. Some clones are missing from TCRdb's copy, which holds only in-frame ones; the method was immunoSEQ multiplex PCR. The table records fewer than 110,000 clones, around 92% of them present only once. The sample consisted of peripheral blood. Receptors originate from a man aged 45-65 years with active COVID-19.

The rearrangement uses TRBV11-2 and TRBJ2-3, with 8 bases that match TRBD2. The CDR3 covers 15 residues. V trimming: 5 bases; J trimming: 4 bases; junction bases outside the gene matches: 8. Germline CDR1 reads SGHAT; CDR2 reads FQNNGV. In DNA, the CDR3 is TGTGCCAGCAGCCGCGGGGGGAGCGGTGCAGATACGCAGTATTTT. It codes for CASSRGGSGADTQYF.

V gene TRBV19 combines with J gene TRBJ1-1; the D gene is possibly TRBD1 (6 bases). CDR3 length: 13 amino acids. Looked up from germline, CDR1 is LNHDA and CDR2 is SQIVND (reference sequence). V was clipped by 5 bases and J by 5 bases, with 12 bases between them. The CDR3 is CASSPPDRTEAFF. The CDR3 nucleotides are TGTGCCAGTAGTCCCCCGGACAGAACTGAAGCTTTCTTT.

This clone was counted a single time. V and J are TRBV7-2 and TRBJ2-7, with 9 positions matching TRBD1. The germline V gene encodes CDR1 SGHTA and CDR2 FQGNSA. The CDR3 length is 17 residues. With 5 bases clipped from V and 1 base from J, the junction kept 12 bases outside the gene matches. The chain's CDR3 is CASSKNPSGQGSYEQYF. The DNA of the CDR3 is TGTGCCAGCAGCAAAAACCCATCGGGACAGGGATCCTACGAGCAGTACTTC.

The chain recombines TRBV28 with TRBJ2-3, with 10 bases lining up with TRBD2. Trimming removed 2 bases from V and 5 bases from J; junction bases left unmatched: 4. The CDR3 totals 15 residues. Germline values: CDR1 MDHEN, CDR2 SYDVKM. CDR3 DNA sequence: TGTGCCAGCAGTTTACGTAGCGGGAGGCTAGATACGCAGTATTTT. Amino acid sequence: CASSLRSGRLDTQYF.

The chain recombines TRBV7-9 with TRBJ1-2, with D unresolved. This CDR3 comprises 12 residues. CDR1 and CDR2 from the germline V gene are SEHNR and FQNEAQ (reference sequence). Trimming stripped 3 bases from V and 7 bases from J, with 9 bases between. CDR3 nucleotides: TGTGCCAGCAGCTTGCCCTACTCTGGCTACACCTTC. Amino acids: CASSLPYSGYTF.

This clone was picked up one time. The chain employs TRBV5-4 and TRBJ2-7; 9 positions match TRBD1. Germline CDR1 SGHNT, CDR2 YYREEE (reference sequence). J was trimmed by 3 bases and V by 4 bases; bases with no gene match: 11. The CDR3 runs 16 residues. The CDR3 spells CASSPTGGSGGYEQYF. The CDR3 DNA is TGTGCCAGCAGCCCGACAGGGGGGTCGGGAGGCTACGAGCAGTACTTC.

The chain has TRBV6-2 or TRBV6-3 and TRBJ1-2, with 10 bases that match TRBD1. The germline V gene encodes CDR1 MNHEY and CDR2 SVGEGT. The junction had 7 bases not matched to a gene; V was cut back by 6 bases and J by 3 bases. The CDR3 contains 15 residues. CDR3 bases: TGTGCCAGCAGCTCCGGGACAGGGGTACACTATGGCTACACCTTC. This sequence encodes CASSSGTGVHYGYTF.

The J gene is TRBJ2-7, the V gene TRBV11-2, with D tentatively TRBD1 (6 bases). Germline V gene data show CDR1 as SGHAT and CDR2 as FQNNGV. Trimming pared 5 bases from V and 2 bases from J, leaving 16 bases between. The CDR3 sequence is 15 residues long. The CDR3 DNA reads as TGTGCCAGCAGCCCTATGGACAGTGGCCCCTACGAGCAGTACTTC. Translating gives CASSPMDSGPYEQYF.

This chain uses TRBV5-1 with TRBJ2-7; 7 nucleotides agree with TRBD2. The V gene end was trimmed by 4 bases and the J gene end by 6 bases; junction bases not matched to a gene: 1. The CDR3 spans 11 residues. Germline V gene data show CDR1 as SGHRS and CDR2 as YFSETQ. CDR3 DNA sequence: TGCGCCAGCAGCACGGGGGGCGAGCAGTACTTC. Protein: CASSTGGEQYF.

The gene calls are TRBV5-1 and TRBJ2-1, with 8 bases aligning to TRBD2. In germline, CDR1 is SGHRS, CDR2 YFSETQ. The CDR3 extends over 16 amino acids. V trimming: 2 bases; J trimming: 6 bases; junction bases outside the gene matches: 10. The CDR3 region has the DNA TGCGCCAGCAGCTTTGTTGTCAGCGGGAGTGGCAATGAGCAGTTCTTC. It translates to CASSFVVSGSGNEQFF.

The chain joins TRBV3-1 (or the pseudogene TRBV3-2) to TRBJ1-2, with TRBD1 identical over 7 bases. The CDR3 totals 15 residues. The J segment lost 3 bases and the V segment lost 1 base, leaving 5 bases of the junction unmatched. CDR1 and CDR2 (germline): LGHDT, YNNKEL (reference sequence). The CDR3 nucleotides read TGTGCCAGCAGCCAAGGAGGGGGCGCTTACTATGGCTACACCTTC. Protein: CASSQGGGAYYGYTF.

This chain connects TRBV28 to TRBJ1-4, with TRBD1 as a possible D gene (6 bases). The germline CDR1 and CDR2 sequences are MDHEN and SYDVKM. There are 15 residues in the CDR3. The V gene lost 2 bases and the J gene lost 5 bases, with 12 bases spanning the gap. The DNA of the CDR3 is TGTGCCAGCAGTTTAGGGGGGGCCTTAAATGAAAAACTGTTTTTT. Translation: CASSLGGALNEKLFF.

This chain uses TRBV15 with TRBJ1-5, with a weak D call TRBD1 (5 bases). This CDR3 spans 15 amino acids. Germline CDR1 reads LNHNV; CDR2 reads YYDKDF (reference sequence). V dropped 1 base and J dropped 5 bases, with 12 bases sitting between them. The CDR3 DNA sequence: TGTGCCACCAGCAGAGGTGTTACGGGGGATCAGCCCCAGCATTTT. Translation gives CATSRGVTGDQPQHF. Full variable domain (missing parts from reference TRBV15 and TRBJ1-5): DAMVIQNPRYQVTQFGKPVTLSCSQTLNHNVMYWYQQKSSQAPKLLFHYYDKDFNNEADTPDNFQSRRPNTSFCFLDIRSPGLGDTAMYLCATSRGVTGDQPQHFGDGTRLSIL.

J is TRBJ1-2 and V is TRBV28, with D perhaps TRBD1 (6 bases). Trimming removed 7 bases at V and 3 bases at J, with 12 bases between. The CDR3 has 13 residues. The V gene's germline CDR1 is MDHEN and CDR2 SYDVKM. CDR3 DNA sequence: TGTGCCAGCATCCCGGGGGGCTACTATGGCTACACCTTC. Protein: CASIPGGYYGYTF.

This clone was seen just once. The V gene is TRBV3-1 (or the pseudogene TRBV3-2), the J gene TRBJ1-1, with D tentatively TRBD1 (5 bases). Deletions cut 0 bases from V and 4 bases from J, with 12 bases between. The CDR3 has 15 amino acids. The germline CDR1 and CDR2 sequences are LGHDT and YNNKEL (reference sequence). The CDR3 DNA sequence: TGTGCCAGCAGCCAAGAGTGGGGGGTGGGCACTGAAGCTTTCTTT. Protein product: CASSQEWGVGTEAFF.

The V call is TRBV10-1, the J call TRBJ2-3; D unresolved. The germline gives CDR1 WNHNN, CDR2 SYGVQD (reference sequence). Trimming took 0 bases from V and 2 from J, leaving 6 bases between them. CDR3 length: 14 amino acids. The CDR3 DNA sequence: TGCGCCAGCAGTGAGTCTCCTACCACAGATACGCAGTATTTT. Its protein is CASSESPTTDTQYF.

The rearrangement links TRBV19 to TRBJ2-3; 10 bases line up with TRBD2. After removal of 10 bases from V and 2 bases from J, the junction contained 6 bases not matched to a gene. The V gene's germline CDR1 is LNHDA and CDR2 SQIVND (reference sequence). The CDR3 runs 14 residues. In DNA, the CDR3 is TGTGCCACCAGGACTAGCGGATTCACAGATACGCAGTATTTT. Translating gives CATRTSGFTDTQYF.

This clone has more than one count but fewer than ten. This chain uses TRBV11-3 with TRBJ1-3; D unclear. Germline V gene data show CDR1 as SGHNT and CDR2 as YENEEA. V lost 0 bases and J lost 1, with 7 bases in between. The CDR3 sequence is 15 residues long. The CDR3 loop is CASSLEYESGNTIYF. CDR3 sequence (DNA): TGTGCCAGCAGCTTAGAATACGAGTCTGGAAACACCATATATTTT.

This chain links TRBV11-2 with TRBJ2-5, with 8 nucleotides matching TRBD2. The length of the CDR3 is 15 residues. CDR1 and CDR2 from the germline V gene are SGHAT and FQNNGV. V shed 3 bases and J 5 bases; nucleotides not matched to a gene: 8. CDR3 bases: TGTGCCAGCAGCTTGCGTCTTTCGGGAGGGGAGACCCAGTACTTC. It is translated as CASSLRLSGGETQYF.

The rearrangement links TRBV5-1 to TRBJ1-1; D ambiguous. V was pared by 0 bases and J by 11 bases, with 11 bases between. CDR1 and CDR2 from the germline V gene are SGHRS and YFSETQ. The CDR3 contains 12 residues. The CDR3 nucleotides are TGCGCCAGCAGCTTGGACGAAGCCGATGCTTTCTTT. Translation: CASSLDEADAFF. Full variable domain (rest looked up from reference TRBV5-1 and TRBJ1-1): KAGVTQTPRYLIKTRGQQVTLSCSPISGHRSVSWYQQTPGQGLQFLFEYFSETQRNKGNFPGRFSGRQFSNSRSEMNVSTLELGDSALYLCASSLDEADAFFGQGTRLTVV.

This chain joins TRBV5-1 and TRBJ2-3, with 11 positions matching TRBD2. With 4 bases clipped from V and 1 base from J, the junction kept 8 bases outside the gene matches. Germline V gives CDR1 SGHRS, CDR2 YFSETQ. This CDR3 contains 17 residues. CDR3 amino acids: CASSLAGGARGTDTQYF. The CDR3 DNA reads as TGCGCCAGCAGCCTAGCGGGAGGCGCCAGGGGCACAGATACGCAGTATTTT.

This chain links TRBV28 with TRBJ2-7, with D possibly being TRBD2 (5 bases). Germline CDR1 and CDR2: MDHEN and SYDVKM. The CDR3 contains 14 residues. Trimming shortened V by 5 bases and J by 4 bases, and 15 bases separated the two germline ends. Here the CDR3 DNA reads TGTGCCAGCAGTAACCCCTCGACGGGATACGAGCAGTACTTC. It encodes CASSNPSTGYEQYF.

CDR3 bases: TGTGCCAGCAGCCCTCGGGCGAGGGCTCTAGCGGCAAACTCCTACGAGCAGTACTTC. Translating it yields CASSPRARALAANSYEQYF. This sequence joins TRBV7-8 and TRBJ2-7, with 7 bases lining up with TRBD2. Germline V gene data show CDR1 as SGHVS and CDR2 as FQNEAQ. The V and J ends lost 5 bases and 0 bases, in that order; junction bases with no gene match: 19. CDR3 length: 19 amino acids.

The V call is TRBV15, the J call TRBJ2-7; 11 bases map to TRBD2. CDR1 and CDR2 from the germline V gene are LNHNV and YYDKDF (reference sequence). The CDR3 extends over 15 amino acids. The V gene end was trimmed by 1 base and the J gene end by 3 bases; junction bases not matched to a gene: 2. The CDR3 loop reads CATSRVLAGVYEQYF. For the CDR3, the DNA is TGTGCCACCAGCAGAGTACTAGCGGGAGTCTACGAGCAGTACTTC.